This T cell receptor beta chain was retrieved from a study of OX40 agonist ivuxolimab in advanced cancers. Measured with immunoSEQ multiplex PCR; TCRdb has only the in-frame clones, and not every one. The sample includes some 19,000 clones, approximately 78% of them seen just once. The CDR3 is 14 amino acids. The junction had 1 base not matched to a gene; V was cut back by 3 bases and J by 2 bases. Germline CDR1 SGHDT, CDR2 YYEEEE. This sequence joins TRBV5-6 and TRBJ2-7; 11 nucleotides agree with TRBD1. Sequencing used CD4+ or CD8+ T cells sorted from blood, obtained in a trial of the OX40 agonist ivuxolimab. The TCR sequence derives from an adult with an advanced solid tumor such as melanoma, head and neck, liver or kidney cancer. The CDR3 here is CASSWGQGAYEQYF. CDR3 DNA sequence: TGTGCCAGCAGCTGGGGACAGGGGGCCTACGAGCAGTACTTC.